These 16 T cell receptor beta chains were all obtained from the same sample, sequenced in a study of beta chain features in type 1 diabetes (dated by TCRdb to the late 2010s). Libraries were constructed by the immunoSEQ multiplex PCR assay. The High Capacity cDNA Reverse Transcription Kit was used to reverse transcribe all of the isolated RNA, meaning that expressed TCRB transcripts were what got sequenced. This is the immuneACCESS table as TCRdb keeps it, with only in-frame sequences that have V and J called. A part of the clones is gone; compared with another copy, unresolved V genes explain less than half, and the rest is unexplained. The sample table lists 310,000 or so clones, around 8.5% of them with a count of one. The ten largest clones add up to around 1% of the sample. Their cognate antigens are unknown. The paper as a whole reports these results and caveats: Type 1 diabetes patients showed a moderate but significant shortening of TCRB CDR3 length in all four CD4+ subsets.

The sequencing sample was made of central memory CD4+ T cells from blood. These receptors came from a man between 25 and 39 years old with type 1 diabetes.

CDR3 coding DNA: TGTGCCAGCAGTTACGGGGTAGGACCTTCACCCCTCCACTTT. It encodes CASSYGVGPSPLHF. V gene TRBV6-5 combines with J gene TRBJ1-6; unclear D gene. The CDR3 extends over 14 amino acids. Germline loops: CDR1 MNHEY, CDR2 SVGAGI. Trimming removed 2 bases from V and 9 bases from J, with 11 bases in between.

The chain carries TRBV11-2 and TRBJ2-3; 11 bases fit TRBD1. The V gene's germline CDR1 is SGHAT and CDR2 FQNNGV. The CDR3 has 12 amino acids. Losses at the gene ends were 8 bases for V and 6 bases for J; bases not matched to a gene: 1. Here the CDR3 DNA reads TGTGCCAGCGGGGACAGGGGGGATACGCAGTATTTT. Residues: CASGDRGDTQYF.

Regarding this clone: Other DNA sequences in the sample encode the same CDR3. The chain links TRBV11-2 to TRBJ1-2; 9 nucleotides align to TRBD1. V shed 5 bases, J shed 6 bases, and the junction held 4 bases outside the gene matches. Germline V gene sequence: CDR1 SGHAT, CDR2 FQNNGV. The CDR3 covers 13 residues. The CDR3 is CASSPRTGDGYTF. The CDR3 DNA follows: TGTGCCAGCAGCCCTAGGACAGGGGATGGCTACACCTTC.

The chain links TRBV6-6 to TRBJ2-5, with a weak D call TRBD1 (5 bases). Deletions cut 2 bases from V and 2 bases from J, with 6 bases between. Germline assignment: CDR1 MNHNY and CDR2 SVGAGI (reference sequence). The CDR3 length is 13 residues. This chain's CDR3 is CASSYNRQETQYF. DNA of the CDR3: TGTGCCAGCAGTTACAACAGGCAAGAGACCCAGTACTTC.

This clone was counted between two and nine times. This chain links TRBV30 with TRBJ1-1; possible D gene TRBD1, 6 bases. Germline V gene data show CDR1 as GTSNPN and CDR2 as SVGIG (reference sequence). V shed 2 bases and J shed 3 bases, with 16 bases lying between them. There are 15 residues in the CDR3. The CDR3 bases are TGTGCCTGGAGTAGAGATTGGGGGGCGGACACTGAAGCTTTCTTT. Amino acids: CAWSRDWGADTEAFF.

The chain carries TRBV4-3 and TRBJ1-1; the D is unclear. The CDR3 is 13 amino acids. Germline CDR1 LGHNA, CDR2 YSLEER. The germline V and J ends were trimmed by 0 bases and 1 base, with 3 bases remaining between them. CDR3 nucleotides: TGCGCCAGCAGCCAAGATAGGAACACTGAAGCTTTCTTT. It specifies CASSQDRNTEAFF.

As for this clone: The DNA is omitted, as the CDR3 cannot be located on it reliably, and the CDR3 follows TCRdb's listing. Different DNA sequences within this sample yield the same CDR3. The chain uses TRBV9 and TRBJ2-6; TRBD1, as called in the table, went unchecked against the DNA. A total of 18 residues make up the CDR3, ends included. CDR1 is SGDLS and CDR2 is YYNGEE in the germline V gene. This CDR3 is CASSLAGVVASGANVLTF.

The CDR3 here is CSVAGTGGNTIYF. CDR3 DNA sequence: TGCAGCGTTGCCGGGACAGGAGGAAACACCATATATTTT. The V call is TRBV29-1, the J call TRBJ1-3; 8 positions match TRBD1. CDR1 is SQVTM and CDR2 is ANQGSEA in the germline V gene. The CDR3 runs 13 residues. V lost 4 bases, J lost 4 bases, and 3 bases stayed unmatched.

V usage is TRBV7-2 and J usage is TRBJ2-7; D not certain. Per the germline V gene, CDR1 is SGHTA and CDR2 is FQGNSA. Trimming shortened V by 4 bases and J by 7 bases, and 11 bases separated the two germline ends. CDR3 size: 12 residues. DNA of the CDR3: TGTGCCAGCAGCTCCGAAGTCGGGGAGCAGTACTTC. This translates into CASSSEVGEQYF.

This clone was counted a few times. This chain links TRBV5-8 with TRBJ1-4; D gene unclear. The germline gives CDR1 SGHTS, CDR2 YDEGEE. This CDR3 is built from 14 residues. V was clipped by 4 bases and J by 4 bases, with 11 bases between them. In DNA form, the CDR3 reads TGTGCCAGCAGCCAAGGACGGAATAATGAAAAACTGTTTTTT. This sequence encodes CASSQGRNNEKLFF.

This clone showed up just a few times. CDR3 sequence: CASSFRDRVSTEAFF. Here the CDR3 DNA reads TGTGCCAGCAGCTTTAGGGACAGGGTATCCACTGAAGCTTTCTTT. This sequence joins TRBV5-4 and TRBJ1-1, with 9 nucleotides matching TRBD1. The germline V gene encodes CDR1 SGHNT and CDR2 YYREEE (reference sequence). This CDR3 has 15 amino acids. V shed 2 bases and J 4 bases; nucleotides not matched to a gene: 6.

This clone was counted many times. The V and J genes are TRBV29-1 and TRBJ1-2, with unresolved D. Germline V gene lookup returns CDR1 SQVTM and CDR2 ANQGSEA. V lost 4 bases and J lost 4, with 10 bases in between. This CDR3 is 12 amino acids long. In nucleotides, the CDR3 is TGCAGCGTTGGTAGTCATTCCTATGGCTACACCTTC. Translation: CSVGSHSYGYTF. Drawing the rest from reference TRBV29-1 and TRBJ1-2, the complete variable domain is SAVISQKPSRDICQRGTSLTIQCQVDSQVTMMFWYRQQPGQSLTLIATANQGSEATYESGFVIDKFPISRPNLTFSTLTVSNMSPEDSSIYLCSVGSHSYGYTFGSGTRLTVV.

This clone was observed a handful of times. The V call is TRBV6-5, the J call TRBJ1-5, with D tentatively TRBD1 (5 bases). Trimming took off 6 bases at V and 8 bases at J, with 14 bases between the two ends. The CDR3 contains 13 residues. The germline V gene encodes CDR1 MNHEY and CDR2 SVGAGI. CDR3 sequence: CASSLSGSEPQHF. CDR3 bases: TGTGCCAGCAGCCTCTCAGGGTCGGAGCCCCAGCATTTT.

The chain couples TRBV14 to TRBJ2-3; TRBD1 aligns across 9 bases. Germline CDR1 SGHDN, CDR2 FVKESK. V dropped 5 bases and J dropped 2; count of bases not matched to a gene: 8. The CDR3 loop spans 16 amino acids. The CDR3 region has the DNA TGTGCCAGCAGCGGCCGGGACAGGGCGTTCACAGATACGCAGTATTTT. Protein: CASSGRDRAFTDTQYF.

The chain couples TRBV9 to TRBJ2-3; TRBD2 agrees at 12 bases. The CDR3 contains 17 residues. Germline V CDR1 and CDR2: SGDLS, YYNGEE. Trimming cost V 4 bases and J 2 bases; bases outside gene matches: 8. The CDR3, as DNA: TGTGCCAGCAGCTCTAGCGGGGGGGATCGGACCACAGATACGCAGTATTTT. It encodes CASSSSGGDRTTDTQYF.

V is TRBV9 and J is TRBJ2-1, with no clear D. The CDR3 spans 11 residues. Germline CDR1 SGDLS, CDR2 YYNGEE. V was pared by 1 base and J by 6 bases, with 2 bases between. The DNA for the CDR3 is TGTGCCAGCAGCGTAACCAATGAGCAGTTCTTC. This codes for CASSVTNEQFF.